This T cell receptor (beta chain) was obtained from a study of blood T cell repertoires in COVID-19. Turning to the study itself: The cDNA or gDNA used as material had been derived from T cells, B-cell-depleted T cells, or PBMCs.

Seattle-derived patients entered the study during active infection and were followed longitudinally. J gave up 3 bases and V 7 bases, and 5 bases lay outside the gene matches. The CDR3 length is 12 residues. Per the germline V gene, CDR1 is SQVTM and CDR2 is ANQGSEA. As handled by the study authors: Estimation of nucleated cell counts was performed using reference gene primer amplification. Sequencing was performed with immunoSEQ multiplex PCR; in TCRdb, only in-frame clones are kept and a portion is missing. Clone size and the V and J calls come from that table; the DNA yielded D and trimming. Of 350,000 to 450,000 clones in the sample, roughly 90% were seen once.

The sequenced sample was peripheral blood. This receptor was obtained from a woman aged 55-75 years with COVID-19, enrolled during active disease. The rearrangement links TRBV29-1 to TRBJ1-2; 7 bases fit TRBD1. The chain's CDR3 is CSASRGDYGYTF. The CDR3 coding sequence is TGCAGCGCATCCAGGGGGGACTATGGCTACACCTTC.